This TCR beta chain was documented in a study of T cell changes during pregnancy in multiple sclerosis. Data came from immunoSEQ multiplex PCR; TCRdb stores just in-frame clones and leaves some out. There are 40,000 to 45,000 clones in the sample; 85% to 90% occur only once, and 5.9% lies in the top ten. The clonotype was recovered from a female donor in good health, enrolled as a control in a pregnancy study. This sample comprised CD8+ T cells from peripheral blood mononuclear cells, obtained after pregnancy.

CDR3 loop: CASSRVGRDRNGHGYTF. CDR3 DNA sequence: TGTGCCAGCAGCCGGGTGGGGAGGGACCGCAACGGTCATGGCTACACCTTC. The genes are TRBV28 and TRBJ1-2, with a tentative D call TRBD1 (5 bases). CDR3 size: 17 residues. Trimming removed 6 bases from V and 6 bases from J, with 26 bases in between. Germline V gives CDR1 MDHEN, CDR2 SYDVKM.